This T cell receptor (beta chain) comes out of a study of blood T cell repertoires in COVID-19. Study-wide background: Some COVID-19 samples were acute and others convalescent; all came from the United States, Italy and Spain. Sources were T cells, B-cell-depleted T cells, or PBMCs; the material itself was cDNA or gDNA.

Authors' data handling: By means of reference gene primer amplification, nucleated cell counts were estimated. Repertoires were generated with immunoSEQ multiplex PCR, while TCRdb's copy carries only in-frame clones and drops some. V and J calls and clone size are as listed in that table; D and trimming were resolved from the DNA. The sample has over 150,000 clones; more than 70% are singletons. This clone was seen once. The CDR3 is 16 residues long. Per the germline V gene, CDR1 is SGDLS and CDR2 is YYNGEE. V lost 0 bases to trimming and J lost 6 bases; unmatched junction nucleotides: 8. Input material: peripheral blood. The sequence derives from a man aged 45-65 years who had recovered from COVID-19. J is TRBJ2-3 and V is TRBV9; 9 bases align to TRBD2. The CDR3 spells CASSVGFSGSHDTQYF. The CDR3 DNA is TGTGCCAGCAGCGTAGGGTTTAGCGGGAGTCATGATACGCAGTATTTT.